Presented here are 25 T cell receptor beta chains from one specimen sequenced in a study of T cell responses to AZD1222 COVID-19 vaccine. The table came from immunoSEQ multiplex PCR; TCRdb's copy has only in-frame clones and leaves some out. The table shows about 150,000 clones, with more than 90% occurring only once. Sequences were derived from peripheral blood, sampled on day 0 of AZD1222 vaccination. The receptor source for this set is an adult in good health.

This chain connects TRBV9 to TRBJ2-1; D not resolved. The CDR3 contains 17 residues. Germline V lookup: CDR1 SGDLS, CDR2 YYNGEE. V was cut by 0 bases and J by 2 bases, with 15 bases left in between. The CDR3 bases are TGTGCCAGCAGCGTAGGTTCGGCTTTGACACCCTACAATGAGCAGTTCTTC. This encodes CASSVGSALTPYNEQFF.

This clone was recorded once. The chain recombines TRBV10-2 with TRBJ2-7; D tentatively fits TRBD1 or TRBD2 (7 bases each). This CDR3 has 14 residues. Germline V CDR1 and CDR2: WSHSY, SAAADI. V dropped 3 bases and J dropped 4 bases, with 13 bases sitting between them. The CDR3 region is CASSDVQGGYEQYF. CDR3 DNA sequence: TGCGCCAGCAGTGATGTCCAGGGGGGGTACGAGCAGTACTTC.

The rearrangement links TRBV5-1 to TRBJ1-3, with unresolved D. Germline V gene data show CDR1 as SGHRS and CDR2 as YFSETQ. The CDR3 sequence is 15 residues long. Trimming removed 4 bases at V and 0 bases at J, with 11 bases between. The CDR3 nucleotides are TGCGCCAGCAGCCCTGACCAGTTCTCTGGAAACACCATATATTTT. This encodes CASSPDQFSGNTIYF.

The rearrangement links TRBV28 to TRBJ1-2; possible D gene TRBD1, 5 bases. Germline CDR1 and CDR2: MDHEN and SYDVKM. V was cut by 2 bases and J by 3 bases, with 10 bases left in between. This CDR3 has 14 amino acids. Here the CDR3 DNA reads TGTGCCAGCAGTTTACCTGCAGGGCACTATGGCTACACCTTC. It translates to CASSLPAGHYGYTF.

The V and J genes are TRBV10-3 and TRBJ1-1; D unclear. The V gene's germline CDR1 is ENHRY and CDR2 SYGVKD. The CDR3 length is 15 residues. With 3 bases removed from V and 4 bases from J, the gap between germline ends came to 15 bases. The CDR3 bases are TGTGCCATCAGTGACGGAATTTCGTGGGGCACTGAAGCTTTCTTT. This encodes CAISDGISWGTEAFF.

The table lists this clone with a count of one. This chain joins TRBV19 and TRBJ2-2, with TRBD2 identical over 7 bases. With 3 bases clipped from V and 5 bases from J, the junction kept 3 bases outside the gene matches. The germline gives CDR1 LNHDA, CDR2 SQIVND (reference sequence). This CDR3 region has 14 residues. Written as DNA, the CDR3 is TGTGCCAGTAGTATCTGGGGGGGAACCGGGGAGCTGTTTTTT. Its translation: CASSIWGGTGELFF.

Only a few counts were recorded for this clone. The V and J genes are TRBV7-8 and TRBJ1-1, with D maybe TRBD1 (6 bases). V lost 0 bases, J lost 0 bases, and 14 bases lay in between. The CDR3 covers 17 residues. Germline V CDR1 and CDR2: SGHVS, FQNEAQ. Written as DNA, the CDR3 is TGTGCCAGCAGCTTAGCGCGCTTTGCAGGGGTGAACACTGAAGCTTTCTTT. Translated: CASSLARFAGVNTEAFF. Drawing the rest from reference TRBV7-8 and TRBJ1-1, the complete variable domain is GAGVSQSPRYKVAKRGQDVALRCDPISGHVSLFWYQQALGQGPEFLTYFQNEAQLDKSGLPSDRFFAERPEGSVSTLKIQRTQQEDSAVYLCASSLARFAGVNTEAFFGQGTRLTVV.

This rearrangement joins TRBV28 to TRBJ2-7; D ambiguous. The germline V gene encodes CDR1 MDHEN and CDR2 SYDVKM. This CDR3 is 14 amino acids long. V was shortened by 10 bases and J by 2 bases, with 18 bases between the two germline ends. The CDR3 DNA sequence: TGTGCCACCGCCATACGGTCCCCGACCTACGAGCAGTACTTC. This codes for CATAIRSPTYEQYF.

The CDR3 sequence is CASSPTTGPGNQPQHF. CDR3 in DNA: TGTGCCAGTAGTCCGACCACAGGGCCAGGCAATCAGCCCCAGCATTTT. The chain employs TRBV19 and TRBJ1-5, with D maybe TRBD1 (6 bases). Trimming took off 5 bases at V and 2 bases at J, with 16 bases between the two ends. The CDR3 runs 16 residues. Germline CDR1 reads LNHDA; CDR2 reads SQIVND (reference sequence).

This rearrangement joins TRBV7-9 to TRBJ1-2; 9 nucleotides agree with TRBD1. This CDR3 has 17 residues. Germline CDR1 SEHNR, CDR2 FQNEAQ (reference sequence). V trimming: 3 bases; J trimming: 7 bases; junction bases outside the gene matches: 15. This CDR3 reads CASSFRTGDPSGRGYTF. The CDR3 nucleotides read TGTGCCAGCAGCTTTAGGACAGGGGACCCTTCAGGGCGTGGCTACACCTTC. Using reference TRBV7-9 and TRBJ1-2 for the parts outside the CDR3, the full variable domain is DTGVSQNPRHKITKRGQNVTFRCDPISEHNRLYWYRQTLGQGPEFLTYFQNEAQLEKSRLLSDRFSAERPKGSFSTLEIQRTEQGDSAMYLCASSFRTGDPSGRGYTFGSGTRLTVV.

The CDR3 region is CAISEGGVGQPQHF. As DNA, the CDR3 is TGTGCCATCAGTGAGGGCGGGGTCGGTCAGCCCCAGCATTTT. The chain employs TRBV10-3 and TRBJ1-5; D is unresolved. Trimming took 2 bases from V and 6 from J, leaving 11 bases between them. The germline gives CDR1 ENHRY, CDR2 SYGVKD. This CDR3 comprises 14 residues.

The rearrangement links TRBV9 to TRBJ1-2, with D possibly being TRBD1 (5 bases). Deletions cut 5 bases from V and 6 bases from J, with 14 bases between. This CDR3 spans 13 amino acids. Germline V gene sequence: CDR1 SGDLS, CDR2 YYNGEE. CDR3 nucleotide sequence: TGTGCCAGCAGTCTGCGGGGCGGGGATGGCTACACCTTC. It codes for CASSLRGGDGYTF.

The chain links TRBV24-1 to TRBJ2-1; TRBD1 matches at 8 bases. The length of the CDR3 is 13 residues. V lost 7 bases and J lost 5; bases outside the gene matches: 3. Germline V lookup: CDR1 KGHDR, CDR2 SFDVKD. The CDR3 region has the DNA TGTGCCACCAGGCAGGGGGCCCACAATGAGCAGTTCTTC. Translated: CATRQGAHNEQFF.

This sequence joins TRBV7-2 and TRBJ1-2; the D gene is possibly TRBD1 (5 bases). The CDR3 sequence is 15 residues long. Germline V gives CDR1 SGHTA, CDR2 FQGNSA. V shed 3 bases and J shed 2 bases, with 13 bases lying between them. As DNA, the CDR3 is TGTGCCAGCAGCTTCCGACAGATCCCGAACTATGGCTACACCTTC. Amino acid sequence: CASSFRQIPNYGYTF.

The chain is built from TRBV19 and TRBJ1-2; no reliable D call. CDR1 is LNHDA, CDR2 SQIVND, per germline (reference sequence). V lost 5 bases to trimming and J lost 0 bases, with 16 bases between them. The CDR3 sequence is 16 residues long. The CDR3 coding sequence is TGTGCCAGTAGTCCGACCCCGGTCCCGACTAACTATGGCTACACCTTC. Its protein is CASSPTPVPTNYGYTF.

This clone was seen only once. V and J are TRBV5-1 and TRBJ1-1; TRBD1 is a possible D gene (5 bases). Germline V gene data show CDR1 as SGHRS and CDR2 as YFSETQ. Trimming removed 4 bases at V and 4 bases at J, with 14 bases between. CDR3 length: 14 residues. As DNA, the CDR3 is TGCGCCAGCAGCGCTGAGAGGGGATTCACTGAAGCTTTCTTT. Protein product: CASSAERGFTEAFF.

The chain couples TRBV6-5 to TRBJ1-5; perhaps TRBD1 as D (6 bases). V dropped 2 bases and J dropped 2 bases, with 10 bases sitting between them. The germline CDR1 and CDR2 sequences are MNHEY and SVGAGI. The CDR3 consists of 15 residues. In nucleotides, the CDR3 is TGTGCCAGCAGTTACCGGGCAGGGGGCAATCAGCCCCAGCATTTT. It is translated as CASSYRAGGNQPQHF.

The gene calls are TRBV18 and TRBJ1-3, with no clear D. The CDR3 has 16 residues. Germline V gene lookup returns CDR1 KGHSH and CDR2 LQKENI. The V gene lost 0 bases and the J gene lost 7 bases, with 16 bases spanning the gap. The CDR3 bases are TGTGCCAGCTCACCACCAGAGGTTACAGCCGGGAACACCATATATTTT. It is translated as CASSPPEVTAGNTIYF.

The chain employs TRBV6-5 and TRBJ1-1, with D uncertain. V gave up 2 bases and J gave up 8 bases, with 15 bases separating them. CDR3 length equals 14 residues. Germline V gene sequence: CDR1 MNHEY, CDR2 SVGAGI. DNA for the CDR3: TGTGCCAGCAGTTACACCGGGAAACCAAAAGAAGCTTTCTTT. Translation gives CASSYTGKPKEAFF.

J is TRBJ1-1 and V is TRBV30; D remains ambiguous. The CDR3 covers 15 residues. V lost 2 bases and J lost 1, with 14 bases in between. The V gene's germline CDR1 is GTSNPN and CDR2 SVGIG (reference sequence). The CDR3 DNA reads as TGTGCCTGGAGTCCCCCGAAGGTGACGAACACTGAAGCTTTCTTT. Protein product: CAWSPPKVTNTEAFF.

For the CDR3, the DNA is TGTGCCTGCGGGACCGTGAACACTGAAGCTTTCTTT. The encoded protein is CACGTVNTEAFF. The chain employs TRBV6-5 and TRBJ1-1; possibly TRBD1 for D (5 bases). V was clipped by 11 bases and J by 0 bases, with 10 bases between them. Germline-derived CDR1 and CDR2 are MNHEY and SVGAGI. This CDR3 is 12 amino acids long.

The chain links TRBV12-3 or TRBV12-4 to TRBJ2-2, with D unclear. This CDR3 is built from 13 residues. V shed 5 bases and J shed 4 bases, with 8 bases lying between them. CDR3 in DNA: TGTGCCAGCAGTCCTCAACTCACCGGGGAGCTGTTTTTT. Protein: CASSPQLTGELFF.

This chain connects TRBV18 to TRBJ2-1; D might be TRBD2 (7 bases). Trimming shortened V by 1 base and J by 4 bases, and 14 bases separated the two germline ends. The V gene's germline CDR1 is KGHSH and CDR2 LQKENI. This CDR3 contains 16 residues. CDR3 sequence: CASSPRRGAPYNEQFF. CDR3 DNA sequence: TGTGCCAGCTCACCACGTCGGGGGGCTCCATACAATGAGCAGTTCTTC.

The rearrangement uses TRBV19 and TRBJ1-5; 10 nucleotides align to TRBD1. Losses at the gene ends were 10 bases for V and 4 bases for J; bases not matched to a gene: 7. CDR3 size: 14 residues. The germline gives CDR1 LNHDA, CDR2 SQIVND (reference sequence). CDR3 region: CAISTGGGNQPQHF. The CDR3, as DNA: TGTGCCATTTCGACAGGGGGCGGAAATCAGCCCCAGCATTTT. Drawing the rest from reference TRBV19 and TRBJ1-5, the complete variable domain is DGGITQSPKYLFRKEGQNVTLSCEQNLNHDAMYWYRQDPGQGLRLIYYSQIVNDFQKGDIAEGYSVSREKKESFPLTVTSAQKNPTAFYLCAISTGGGNQPQHFGDGTRLSIL.

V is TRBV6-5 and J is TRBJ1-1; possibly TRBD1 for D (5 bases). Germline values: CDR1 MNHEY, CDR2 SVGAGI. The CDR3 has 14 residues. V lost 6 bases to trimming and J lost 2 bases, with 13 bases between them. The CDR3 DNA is TGTGCCAGCAGGCCTGGGGGGATCAACACTGAAGCTTTCTTT. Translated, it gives CASRPGGINTEAFF.